This T cell receptor beta chain derives from a study of T cells in tuberculosis (dated by TCRdb to 2016 to 2019). Describing the broader study: To characterize T cells specific for the mycobacterial lipid antigen glucose monomycolate (GMM), the study used CD1B tetramers together with high-throughput TCR immunosequencing. With approximately nine people per group, a South African clinical cohort compared IGRA-negative adolescents, IGRA-positive adolescents with latent tuberculosis, and adults with active tuberculosis.

General findings and caveats noted by the study authors: Active tuberculosis TCR-alpha repertoires showed smaller mean NN-distances to GMM-specific TCRs than IGRA-negative controls, suggesting clonal expansion of these TCRs. A classifier using the diverse GMM-specific repertoire reached roughly 90% accuracy (AUROC approximately 0.9), compared with over 60% accuracy using GEM motif frequencies. Shorter CDR3-alpha lengths in active tuberculosis patients partly drove the smaller NN-distances, and the TCR-beta difference was not statistically significant. Which clinical samples got chosen depended on the availability of cryopreserved specimens, and the active tuberculosis cases were adults, whereas the controls were adolescents.

The immunoSEQ multiplex PCR assay was used to generate TCR libraries, with TCR-beta and/or TCR-alpha/delta assays applied to each sample. The Illumina high-throughput platform was used to sequence the amplified TCR libraries. As for how the authors treated the data: Clustering and dimensionality reduction were performed using pairwise TCRdist distances among GMM-specific receptors from ex vivo sorted or in vitro expanded T cells. Each clinical repertoire was scored by mean NN-distance, the average TCRdist to the nearest 10% of tetramer-positive reference sequences. GEM TCR motif frequency was calculated as the fraction of unique TCRs that matched known GEM sequences by V/J usage and CDR3 length. Active tuberculosis was classified by linear discriminant analysis with leave-one-out cross-validation, implemented in scikit-learn. TCRdb limited this immuneACCESS table to in-frame rearrangements with V and J called. A share of clones is missing; checked studies link under half to unresolved V genes, and the rest is unexplained. The D gene and trimming were derived from the DNA, and the V and J assignments and clone size from that table. The table for this sample lists about 25,000 clones; around 95% of them were counted only once. In total, the top ten clones hold about 8.5% of the sample.

At study entry, a tuberculin skin test and the QuantiFERON-TB GOLD In-Tube IGRA were used to screen adolescents for latent tuberculosis infection. Immunosequencing was performed on unsorted cryopreserved PBMC, with around 100,000 T cells per clinical donor covered on average. Eleven high schools in the Worcester region of the Western Cape, South Africa, served as enrollment sites for adolescents aged 12 to 18 years. Roughly 10 M. tuberculosis-infected adolescents and some ten uninfected adolescents were selected, with the two groups matched for age and sex. PBMC from adolescents were isolated by density centrifugation from freshly drawn heparinized blood and were then cryopreserved. To note about this clone: Its antigen is unknown. No per-base quality is available; no much larger clone lies one base away.

A distance of 12 bases separates the germline ends of V and J, which lose 3 bases and 9 bases respectively. The CDR3, from cysteine to phenylalanine, totals 13 residues. The sequence is cut down to CDR3 DNA, 39 bases in frame from base 1. Per the germline V gene, SNHLY is the CDR1 and FYNNEI is the CDR2. The rearrangement combines TRBV2 with TRBJ2-1; there is no confident call for the D gene. Sample: PBMCs. The receptor was isolated from a donor aged 10 to 29 with latent tuberculosis or without tuberculosis infection. Here is the DNA: TGTGCCAGCAGTGATATGGGCCTCAGTGAGCAGTTCTTC. Its protein is CASSDMGLSEQFF.